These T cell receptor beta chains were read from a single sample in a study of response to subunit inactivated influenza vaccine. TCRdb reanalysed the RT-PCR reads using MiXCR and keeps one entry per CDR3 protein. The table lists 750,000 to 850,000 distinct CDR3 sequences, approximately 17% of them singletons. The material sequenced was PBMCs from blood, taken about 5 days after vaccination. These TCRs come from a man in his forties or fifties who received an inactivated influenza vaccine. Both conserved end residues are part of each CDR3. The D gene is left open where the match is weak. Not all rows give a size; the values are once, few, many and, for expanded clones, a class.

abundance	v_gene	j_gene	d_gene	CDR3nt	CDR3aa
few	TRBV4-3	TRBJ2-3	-	TGCGCCAGCAGCCAAGCCGAGACTTCGAATACGCAGTATTTT	CASSQAETSNTQYF
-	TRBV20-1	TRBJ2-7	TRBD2	TGCAGTGCTAGCGGGAGGGCCCTGGGGCAGCAGTACTTC	CSASGRALGQQYF
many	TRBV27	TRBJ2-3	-	TGTGCCAGCAGTTTAACAGCCACAGATACGCAGTATTTT	CASSLTATDTQYF
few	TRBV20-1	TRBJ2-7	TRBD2	TGCAGTGCCACCCAAGCGGCTGGCGGGGGATACGAGCAGTACTTC	CSATQAAGGGYEQYF
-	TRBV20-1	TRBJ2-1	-	TGCAGTGCTGCAGGGTTAGGCGAGCAGTTCTTC	CSAAGLGEQFF
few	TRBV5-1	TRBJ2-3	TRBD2	TGCGCCAGCAGCTGGACTAGCGGGGGGGCAACAGATACGCAGTATTTT	CASSWTSGGATDTQYF
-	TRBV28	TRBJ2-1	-	TGTGCCAGCAGTTCTACCTTCGGACTCGAAGGTCCGCAGTTCTTC	CASSSTFGLEGPQFF
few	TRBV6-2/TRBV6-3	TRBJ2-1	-	TGTGCCAGCAGTTACTCGACCAGGGGGGTTGAGCAGTTCTTC	CASSYSTRGVEQFF
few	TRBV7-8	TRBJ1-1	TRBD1	TGTGCCAGCAGCCTACAACAGGGGGCCCTGAACACTGAAGCTTTCTTT	CASSLQQGALNTEAFF
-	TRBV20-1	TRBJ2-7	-	TGCAGCAAAAAGACTAGTAGCTACGAGCAGTACTTC	CSKKTSSYEQYF
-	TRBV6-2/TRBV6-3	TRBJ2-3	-	TGTGCCAGCAAGGAACCCACAGATACGCAGTATTTT	CASKEPTDTQYF
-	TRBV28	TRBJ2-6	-	TGTGCCAGCAGGCTGGCAGGGAAAGGCTCTGGGGCCAACGTCCTGACTTTC	CASRLAGKGSGANVLTF